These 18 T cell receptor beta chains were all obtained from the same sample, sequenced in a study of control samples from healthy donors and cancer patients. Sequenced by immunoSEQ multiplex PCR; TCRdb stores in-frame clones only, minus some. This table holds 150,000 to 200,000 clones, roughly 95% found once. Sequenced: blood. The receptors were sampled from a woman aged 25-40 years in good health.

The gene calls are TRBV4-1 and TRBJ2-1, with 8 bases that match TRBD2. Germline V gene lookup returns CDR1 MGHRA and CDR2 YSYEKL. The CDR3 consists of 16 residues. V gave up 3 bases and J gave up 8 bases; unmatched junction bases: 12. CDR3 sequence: CASSHLKGGTRDEQFF. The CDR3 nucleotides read TGCGCCAGCAGCCACCTAAAAGGAGGGACTAGGGATGAGCAGTTCTTC.

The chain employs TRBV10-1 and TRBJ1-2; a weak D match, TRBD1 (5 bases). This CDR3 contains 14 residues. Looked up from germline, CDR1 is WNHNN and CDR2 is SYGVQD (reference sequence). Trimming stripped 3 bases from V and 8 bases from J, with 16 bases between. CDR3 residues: CASSESLQACGYTF. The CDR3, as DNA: TGCGCCAGCAGTGAAAGTTTACAGGCCTGCGGCTACACCTTC.

The CDR3 sequence: CASSQSGKNYGYTF. The CDR3 DNA is TGCGCCAGCAGCCAATCCGGGAAGAACTATGGCTACACCTTC. The chain employs TRBV4-1 and TRBJ1-2; D remains unclear. The CDR3 loop spans 14 amino acids. Germline CDR1 is MGHRA and CDR2 is YSYEKL. Deletions cut 2 bases from V and 2 bases from J, with 9 bases between.

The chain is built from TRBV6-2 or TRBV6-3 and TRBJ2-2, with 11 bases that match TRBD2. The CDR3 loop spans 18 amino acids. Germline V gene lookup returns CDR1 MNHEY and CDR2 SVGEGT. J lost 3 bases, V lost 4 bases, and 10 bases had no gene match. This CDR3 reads CASSSWIAGGPDTGELFF. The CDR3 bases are TGTGCCAGCAGTTCTTGGATAGCGGGGGGGCCGGACACCGGGGAGCTGTTTTTT.

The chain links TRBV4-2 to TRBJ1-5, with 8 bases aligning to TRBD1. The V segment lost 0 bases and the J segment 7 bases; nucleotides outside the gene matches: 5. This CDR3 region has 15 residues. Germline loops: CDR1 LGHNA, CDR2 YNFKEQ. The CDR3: CASSQETGVGQPQHF. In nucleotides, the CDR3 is TGTGCCAGCAGCCAAGAGACAGGGGTAGGACAGCCCCAGCATTTT.

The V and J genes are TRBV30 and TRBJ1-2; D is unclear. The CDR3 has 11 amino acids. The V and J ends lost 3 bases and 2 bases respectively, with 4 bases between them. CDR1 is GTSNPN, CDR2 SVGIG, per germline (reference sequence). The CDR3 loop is CAWSENYGYTF. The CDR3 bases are TGTGCCTGGAGCGAAAACTATGGCTACACCTTC.

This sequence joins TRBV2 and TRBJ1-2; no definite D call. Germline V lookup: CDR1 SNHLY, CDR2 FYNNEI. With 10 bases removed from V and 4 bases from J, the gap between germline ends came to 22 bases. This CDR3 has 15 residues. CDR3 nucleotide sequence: TGTGCCACCTCGCTCACGCCGGGTGCGTCCTATGGCTACACCTTC. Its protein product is CATSLTPGASYGYTF.

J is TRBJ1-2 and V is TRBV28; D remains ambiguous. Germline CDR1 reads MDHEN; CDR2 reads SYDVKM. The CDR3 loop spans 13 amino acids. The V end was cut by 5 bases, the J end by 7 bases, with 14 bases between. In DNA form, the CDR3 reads TGTGCCAGCAGTCCCCAGGTATTTCGTGGCTACACCTTC. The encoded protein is CASSPQVFRGYTF.

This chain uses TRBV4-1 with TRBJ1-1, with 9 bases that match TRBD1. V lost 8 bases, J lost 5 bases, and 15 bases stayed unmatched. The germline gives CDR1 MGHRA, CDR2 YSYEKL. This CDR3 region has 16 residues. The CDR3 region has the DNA TGCGCCAGCGGTCTGGGACAGGGCCTCCGGGGAACTGAAGCTTTCTTT. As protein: CASGLGQGLRGTEAFF.

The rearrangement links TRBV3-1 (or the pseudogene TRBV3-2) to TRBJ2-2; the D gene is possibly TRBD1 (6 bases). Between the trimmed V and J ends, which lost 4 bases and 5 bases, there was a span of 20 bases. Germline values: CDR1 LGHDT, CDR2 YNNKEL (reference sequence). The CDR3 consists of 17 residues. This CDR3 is CASSRMLTGQWTGELFF. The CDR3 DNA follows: TGTGCCAGCAGCCGTATGTTGACGGGACAATGGACCGGGGAGCTGTTTTTT.

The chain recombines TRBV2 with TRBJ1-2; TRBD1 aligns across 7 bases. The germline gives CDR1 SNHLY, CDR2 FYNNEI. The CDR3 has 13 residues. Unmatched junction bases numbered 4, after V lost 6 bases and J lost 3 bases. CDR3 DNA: TGTGCCAGCAGCCCCGACAGGGACTATGGCTACACCTTC. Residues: CASSPDRDYGYTF.

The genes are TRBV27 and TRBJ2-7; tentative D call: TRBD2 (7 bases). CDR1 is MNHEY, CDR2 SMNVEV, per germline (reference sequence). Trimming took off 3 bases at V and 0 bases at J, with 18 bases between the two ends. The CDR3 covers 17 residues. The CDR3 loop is CASSFQYSGGASYEQYF. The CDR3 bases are TGTGCCAGCAGTTTCCAGTACTCGGGGGGCGCCTCCTACGAGCAGTACTTC.

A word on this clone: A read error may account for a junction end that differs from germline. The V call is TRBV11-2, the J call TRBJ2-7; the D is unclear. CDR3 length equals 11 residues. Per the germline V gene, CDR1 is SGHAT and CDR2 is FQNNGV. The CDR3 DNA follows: TGTGGCAGCAGCCCCTCCTACGAGCAGTACTTC. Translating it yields CGSSPSYEQYF.

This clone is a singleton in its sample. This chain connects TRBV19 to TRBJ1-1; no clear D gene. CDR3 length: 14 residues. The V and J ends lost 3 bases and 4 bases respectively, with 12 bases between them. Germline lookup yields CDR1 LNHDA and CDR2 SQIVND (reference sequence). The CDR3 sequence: CASSIDILVTEAFF. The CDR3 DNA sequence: TGTGCCAGTAGTATCGACATCTTAGTCACTGAAGCTTTCTTT.

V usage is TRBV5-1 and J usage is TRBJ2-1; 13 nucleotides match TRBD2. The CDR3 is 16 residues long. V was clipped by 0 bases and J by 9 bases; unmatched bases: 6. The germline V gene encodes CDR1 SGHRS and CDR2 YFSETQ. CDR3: CASSLGWGLAGLEQFF. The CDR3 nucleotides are TGCGCCAGCAGCTTGGGATGGGGACTAGCGGGACTTGAGCAGTTCTTC.

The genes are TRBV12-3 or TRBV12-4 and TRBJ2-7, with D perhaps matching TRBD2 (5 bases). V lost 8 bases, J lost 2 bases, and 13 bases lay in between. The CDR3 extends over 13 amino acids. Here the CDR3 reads CASGFGGAYEQYF. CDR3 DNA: TGTGCCAGCGGGTTCGGAGGCGCCTACGAGCAGTACTTC.

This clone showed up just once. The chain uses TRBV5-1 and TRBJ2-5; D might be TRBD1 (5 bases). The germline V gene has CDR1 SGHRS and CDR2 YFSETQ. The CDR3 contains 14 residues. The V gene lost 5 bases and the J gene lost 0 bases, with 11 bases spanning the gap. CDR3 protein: CASRETTDQETQYF. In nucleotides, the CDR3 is TGCGCCAGCAGAGAGACGACAGACCAAGAGACCCAGTACTTC.

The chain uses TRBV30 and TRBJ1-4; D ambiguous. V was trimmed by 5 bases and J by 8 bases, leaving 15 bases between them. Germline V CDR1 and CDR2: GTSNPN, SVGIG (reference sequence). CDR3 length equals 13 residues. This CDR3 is CAWAIGPVEKLFF. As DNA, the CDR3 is TGTGCCTGGGCGATCGGGCCCGTAGAAAAACTGTTTTTT.